Sequencing of this T cell receptor (beta chain) was carried out in a study of shared clonotypes between healthy human individuals. Study-level information: Per-donor plates numbered three CD4 naive, three CD4 memory, two CD8 naive and one CD8 memory.

V lost 6 bases to trimming and J lost 8 bases, with 10 bases between them. The length of the CDR3 is 10 residues. Germline CDR1 is DFQATT and CDR2 is SNEGSKA (reference sequence). Measured with immunoSEQ multiplex PCR; TCRdb has only the in-frame clones, and not every one. The data contain about 700,000 clones, less than 85% of them singletons. The receptor was isolated from a woman aged 25 to 39 in good health. Sequenced material: memory CD4+ T cells sorted from blood. Indicated subset: CD45RA-negative fraction. J is TRBJ1-1 and V is TRBV20-1, with D unclear. The DNA for the CDR3 is TGCAGTGCCCTTGGCAGGGAAGCTTTCTTT. Amino acids: CSALGREAFF.